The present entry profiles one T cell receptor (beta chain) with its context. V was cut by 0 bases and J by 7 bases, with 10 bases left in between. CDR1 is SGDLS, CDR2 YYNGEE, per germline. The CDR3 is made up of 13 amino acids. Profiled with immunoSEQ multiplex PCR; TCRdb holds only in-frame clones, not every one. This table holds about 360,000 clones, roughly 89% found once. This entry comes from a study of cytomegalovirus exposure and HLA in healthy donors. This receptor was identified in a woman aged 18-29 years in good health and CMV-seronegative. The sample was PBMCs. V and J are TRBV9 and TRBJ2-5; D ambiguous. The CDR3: CASSVESSRTQYF. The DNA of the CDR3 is TGTGCCAGCAGCGTAGAGTCGTCCAGGACCCAGTACTTC.